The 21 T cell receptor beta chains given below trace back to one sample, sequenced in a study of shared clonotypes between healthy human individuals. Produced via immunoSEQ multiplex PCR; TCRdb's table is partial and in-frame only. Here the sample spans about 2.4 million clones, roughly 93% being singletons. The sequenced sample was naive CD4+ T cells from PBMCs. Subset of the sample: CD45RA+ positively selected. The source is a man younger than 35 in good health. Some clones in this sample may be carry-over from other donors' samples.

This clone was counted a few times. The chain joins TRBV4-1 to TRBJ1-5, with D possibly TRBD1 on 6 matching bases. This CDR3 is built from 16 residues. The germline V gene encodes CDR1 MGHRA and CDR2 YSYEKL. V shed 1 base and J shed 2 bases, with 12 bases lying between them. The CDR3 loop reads CASSQVPRQGNQPQHF. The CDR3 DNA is TGCGCCAGCAGCCAAGTACCCCGACAGGGCAATCAGCCCCAGCATTTT.

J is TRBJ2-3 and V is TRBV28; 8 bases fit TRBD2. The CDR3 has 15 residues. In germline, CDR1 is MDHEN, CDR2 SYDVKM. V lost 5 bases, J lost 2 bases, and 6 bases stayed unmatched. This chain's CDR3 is CASSRAGETTDTQYF. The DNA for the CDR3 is TGTGCCAGCAGTCGAGCGGGAGAGACCACAGATACGCAGTATTTT.

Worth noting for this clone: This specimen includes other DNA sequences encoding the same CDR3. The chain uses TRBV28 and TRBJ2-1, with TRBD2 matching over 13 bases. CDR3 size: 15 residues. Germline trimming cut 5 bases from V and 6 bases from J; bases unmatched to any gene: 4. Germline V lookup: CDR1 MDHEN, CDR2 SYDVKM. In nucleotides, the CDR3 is TGTGCCAGCAGTCCCGGGACTAGCGGGGCCAATGAGCAGTTCTTC. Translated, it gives CASSPGTSGANEQFF.

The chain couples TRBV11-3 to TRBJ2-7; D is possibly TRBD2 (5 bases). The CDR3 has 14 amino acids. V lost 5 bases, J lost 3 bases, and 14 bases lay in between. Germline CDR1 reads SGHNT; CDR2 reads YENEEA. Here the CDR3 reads CASSPLGVDYEQYF. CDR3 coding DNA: TGTGCCAGCAGCCCCCTCGGGGTAGACTACGAGCAGTACTTC. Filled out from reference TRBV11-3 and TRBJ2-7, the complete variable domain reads EAGVVQSPRYKIIEKKQPVAFWCNPISGHNTLYWYLQNLGQGPELLIRYENEEAVDDSQLPKDRFSAERLKGVDSTLKIQPAELGDSAVYLCASSPLGVDYEQYFGPGTRLTVT.

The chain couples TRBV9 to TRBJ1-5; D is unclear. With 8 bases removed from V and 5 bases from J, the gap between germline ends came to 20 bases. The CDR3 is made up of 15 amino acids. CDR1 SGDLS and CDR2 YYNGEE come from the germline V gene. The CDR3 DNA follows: TGTGCCAGGATAAATCCCCGGGCTCCGGATCAGCCCCAGCATTTT. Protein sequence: CARINPRAPDQPQHF.

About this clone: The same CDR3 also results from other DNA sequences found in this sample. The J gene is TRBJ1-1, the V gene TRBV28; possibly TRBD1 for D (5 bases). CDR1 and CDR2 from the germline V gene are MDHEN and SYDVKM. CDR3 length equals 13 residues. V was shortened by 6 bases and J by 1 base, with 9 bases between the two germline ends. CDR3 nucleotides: TGTGCCAGCAGATCCGGACAGAACACTGAAGCTTTCTTT. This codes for CASRSGQNTEAFF.

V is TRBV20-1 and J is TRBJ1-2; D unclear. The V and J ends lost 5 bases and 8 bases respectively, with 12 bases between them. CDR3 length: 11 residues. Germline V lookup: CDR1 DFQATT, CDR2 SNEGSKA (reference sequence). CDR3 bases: TGCAGTGCTCCCCCCTTAGGCGGCTACACCTTC. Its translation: CSAPPLGGYTF.

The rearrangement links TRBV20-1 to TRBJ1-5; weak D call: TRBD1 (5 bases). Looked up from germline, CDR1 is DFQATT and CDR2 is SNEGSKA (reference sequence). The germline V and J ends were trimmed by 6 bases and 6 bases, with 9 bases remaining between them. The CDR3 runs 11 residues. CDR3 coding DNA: TGCAGTGCCGCAGGGTTTCAGCCCCAGCATTTT. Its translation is CSAAGFQPQHF.

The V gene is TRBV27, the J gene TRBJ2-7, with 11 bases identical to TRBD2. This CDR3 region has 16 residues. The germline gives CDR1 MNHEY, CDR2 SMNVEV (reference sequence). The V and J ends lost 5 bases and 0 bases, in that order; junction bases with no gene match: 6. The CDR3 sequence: CASSGLSGRASYEQYF. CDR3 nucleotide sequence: TGTGCCAGCAGTGGCCTTAGCGGGAGGGCCTCCTACGAGCAGTACTTC.

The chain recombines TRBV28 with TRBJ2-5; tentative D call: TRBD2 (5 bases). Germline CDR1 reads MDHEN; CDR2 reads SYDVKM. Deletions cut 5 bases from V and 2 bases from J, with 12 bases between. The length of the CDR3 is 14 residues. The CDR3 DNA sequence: TGTGCCAGCAGTCCGGCGGGTGGGCAAGAGACCCAGTACTTC. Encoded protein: CASSPAGGQETQYF.

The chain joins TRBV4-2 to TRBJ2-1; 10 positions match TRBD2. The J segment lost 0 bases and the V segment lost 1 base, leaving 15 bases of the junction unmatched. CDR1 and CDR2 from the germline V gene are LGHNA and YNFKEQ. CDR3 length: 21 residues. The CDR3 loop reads CASSQVTSSGSRKSSYNEQFF. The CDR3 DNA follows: TGTGCCAGCAGCCAAGTCACTTCTAGCGGGAGTCGGAAAAGCTCCTACAATGAGCAGTTCTTC.

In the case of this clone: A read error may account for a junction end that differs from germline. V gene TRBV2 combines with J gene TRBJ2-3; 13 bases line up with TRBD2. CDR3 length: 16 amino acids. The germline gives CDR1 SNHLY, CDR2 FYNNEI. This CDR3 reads CASRARTSGGTDTQYF. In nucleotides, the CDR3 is TGTGCCAGCAGAGCCCGGACTAGCGGGGGCACGGATACGCAGTATTTT.

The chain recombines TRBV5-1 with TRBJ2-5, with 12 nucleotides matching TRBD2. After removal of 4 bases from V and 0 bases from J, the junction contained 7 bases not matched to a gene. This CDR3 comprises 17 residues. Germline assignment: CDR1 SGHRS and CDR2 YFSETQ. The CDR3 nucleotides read TGCGCCAGCAGCCGGACTAGCGGGACGGGTCACCAAGAGACCCAGTACTTC. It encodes CASSRTSGTGHQETQYF.

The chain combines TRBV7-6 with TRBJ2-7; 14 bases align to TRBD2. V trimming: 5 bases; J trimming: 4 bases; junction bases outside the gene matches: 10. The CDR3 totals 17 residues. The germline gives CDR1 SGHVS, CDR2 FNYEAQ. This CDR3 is CASSEFGTSGSRYEQYF. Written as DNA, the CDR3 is TGTGCCAGCAGCGAATTCGGGACTAGCGGGAGCAGGTACGAGCAGTACTTC.

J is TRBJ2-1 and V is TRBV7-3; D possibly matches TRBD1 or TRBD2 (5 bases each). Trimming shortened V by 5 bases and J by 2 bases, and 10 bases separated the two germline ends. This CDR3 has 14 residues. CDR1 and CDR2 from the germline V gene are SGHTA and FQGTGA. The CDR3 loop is CASSPGPAYNEQFF. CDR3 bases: TGTGCCAGCAGCCCGGGACCAGCCTACAATGAGCAGTTCTTC. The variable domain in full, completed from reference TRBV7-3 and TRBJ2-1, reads GAGVSQTPSNKVTEKGKYVELRCDPISGHTALYWYRQSLGQGPEFLIYFQGTGAADDSGLPNDRFFAVRPEGSVSTLKIQRTERGDSAVYLCASSPGPAYNEQFFGPGTRLTVL.

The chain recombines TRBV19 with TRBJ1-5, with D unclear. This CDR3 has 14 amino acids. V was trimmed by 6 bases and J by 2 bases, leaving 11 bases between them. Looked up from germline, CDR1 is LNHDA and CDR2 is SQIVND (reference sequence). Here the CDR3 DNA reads TGTGCCAGTAGGCCCCCCGGGGGCAATCAGCCCCAGCATTTT. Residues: CASRPPGGNQPQHF.

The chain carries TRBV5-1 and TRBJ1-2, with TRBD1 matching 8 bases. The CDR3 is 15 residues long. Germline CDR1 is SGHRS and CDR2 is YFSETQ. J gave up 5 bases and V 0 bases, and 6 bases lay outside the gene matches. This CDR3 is CASSLARGPSYGYTF. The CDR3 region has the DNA TGCGCCAGCAGCTTGGCCAGGGGGCCTAGTTATGGCTACACCTTC.

Here the CDR3 DNA reads TGCGCCAGCAGCCAAGACTTCAGACATAGCTCCTACGAGCAGTACTTC. Amino acids: CASSQDFRHSSYEQYF. The chain carries TRBV4-3 and TRBJ2-7; D is undetermined. V shed 0 bases and J shed 0 bases, with 12 bases lying between them. CDR3 length: 16 amino acids. Germline V gene data show CDR1 as LGHNA and CDR2 as YSLEER.

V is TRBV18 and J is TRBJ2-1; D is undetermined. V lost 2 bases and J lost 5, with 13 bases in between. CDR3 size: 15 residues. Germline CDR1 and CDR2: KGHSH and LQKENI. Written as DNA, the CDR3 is TGTGCCAGCTCACCAAATGGAGTTGGGAACAATGAGCAGTTCTTC. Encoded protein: CASSPNGVGNNEQFF.

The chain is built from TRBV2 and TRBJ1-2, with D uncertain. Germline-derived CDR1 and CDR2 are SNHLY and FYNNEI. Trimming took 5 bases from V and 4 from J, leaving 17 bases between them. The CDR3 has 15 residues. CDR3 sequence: CASSPGPALGYGYTF. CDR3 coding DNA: TGTGCCAGCAGTCCAGGACCAGCATTGGGCTATGGCTACACCTTC.

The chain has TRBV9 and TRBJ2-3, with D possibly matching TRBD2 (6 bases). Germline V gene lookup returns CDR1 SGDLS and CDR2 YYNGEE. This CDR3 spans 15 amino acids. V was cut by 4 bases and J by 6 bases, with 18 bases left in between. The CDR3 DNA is TGTGCCAGCAGCCAGGGCGGCAGTCGGGGGGATACGCAGTATTTT. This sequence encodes CASSQGGSRGDTQYF.